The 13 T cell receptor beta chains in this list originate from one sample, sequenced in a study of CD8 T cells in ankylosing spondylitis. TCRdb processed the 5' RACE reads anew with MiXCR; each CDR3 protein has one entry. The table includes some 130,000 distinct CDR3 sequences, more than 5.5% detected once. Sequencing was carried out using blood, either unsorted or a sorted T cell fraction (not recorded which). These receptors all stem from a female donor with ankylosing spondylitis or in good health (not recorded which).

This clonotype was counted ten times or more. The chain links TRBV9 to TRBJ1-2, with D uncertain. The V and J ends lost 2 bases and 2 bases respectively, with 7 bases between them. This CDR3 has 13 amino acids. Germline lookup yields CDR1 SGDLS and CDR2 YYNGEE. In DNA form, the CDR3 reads TGTGCCAGCAGCGTGAGAGGGAACTATGGCTACACCTTC. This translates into CASSVRGNYGYTF.

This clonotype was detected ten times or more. The CDR3 bases are TGTGCCAGCGCCACCGGGATTCCAACCGGGGAGCTGTTTTTT. As protein: CASATGIPTGELFF. The J gene is TRBJ2-2, the V gene TRBV28; possible D gene TRBD2, 5 bases. The germline V gene has CDR1 MDHEN and CDR2 SYDVKM. This CDR3 contains 14 residues. V lost 8 bases and J lost 5, with 15 bases in between.

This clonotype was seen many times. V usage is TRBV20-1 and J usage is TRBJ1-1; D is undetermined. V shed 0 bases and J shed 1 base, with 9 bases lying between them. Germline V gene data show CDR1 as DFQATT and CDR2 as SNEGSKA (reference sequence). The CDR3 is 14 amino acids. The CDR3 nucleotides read TGCAGTGCTAGAGAGAGGGCAGGGAACACTGAAGCTTTCTTT. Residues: CSARERAGNTEAFF.

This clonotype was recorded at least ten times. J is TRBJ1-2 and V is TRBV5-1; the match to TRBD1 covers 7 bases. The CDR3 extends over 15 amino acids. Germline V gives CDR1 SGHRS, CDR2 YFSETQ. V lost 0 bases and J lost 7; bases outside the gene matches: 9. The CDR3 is CASSLGPTGAGGYTF. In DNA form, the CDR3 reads TGCGCCAGCAGCTTGGGACCTACAGGGGCGGGTGGCTACACCTTC.

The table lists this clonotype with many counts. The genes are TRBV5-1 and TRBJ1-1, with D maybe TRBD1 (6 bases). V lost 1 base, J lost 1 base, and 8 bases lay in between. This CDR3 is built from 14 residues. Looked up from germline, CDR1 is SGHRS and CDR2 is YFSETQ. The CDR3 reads CASSLTGRNTEAFF. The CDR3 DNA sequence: TGCGCCAGCAGCTTGACAGGGCGGAACACTGAAGCTTTCTTT.

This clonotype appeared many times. CDR3 amino acids: CASSPDSGSSYNEQFF. DNA for the CDR3: TGTGCCAGCAGCCCCGATAGCGGATCCTCCTACAATGAGCAGTTCTTC. The gene calls are TRBV5-6 and TRBJ2-1; perhaps TRBD2 as D (6 bases). The V and J ends lost 4 bases and 0 bases respectively, with 14 bases between them. In germline, CDR1 is SGHDT, CDR2 YYEEEE. This CDR3 spans 16 amino acids.

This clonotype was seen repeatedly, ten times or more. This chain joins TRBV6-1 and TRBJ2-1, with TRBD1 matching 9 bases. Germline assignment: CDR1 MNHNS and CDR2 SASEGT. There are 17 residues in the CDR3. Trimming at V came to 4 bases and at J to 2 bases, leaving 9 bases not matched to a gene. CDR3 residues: CASSGPRGQGPYNEQFF. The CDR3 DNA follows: TGTGCCAGCAGTGGCCCACGGGGACAGGGCCCCTACAATGAGCAGTTCTTC.

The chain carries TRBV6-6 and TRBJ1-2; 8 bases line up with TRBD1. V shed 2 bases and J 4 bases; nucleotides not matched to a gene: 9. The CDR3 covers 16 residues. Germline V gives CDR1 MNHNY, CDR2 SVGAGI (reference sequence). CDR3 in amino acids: CASSYRQGQAPYGYTF. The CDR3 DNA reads TGTGCCAGCAGTTACCGGCAGGGACAGGCCCCCTATGGCTACACCTTC.

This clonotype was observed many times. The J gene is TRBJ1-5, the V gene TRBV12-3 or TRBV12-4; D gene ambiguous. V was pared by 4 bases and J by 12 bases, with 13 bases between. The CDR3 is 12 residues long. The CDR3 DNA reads TGTGCCAGCAGTTCCGGAACCAGGCTCCAGCATTTT. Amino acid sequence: CASSSGTRLQHF.

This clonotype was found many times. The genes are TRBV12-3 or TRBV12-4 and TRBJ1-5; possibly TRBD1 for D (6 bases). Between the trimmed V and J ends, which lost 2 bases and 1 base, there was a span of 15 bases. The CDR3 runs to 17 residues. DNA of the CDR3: TGTGCCAGCAGTTTAAAAAGGCTGGGACAAAGCAATCAGCCCCAGCATTTT. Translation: CASSLKRLGQSNQPQHF.

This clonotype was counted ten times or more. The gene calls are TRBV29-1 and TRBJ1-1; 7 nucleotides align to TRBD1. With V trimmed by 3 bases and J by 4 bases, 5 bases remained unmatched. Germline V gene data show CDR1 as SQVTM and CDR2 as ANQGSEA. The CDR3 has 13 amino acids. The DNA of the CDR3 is TGCAGCGTTGATAGGGGGCTTGGCACTGAAGCTTTCTTT. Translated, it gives CSVDRGLGTEAFF.

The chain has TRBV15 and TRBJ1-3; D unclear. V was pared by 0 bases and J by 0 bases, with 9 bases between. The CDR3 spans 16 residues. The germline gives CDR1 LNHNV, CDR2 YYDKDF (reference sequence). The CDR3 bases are TGTGCCACCAGCAGAGATGGGGAGATCTCTGGAAACACCATATATTTT. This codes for CATSRDGEISGNTIYF.

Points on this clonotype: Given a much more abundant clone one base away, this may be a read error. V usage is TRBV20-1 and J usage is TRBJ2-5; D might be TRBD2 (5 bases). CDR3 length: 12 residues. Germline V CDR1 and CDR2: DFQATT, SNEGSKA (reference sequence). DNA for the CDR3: TGCAGTACTAGAAGCGGCGCGGACTTCCAGTACTTC. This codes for CSTRSGADFQYF.